What follows is one TCR beta chain and its context. Its matching antigen is unknown. Profiling relied on immunoSEQ multiplex PCR, and the TCRdb table lists in-frame clones only, not all of them. This table has about 76,000 clones, 70% to 90% appearing once. This entry comes from a study of OX40 agonist ivuxolimab in advanced cancers. Study findings and constraints: At 0.1 to 3.0 mg/kg, clonal expansion of CD4+ and CD8+ blood T cells had occurred by week 6.

The CDR3 is 17 amino acids. The V gene's germline CDR1 is SNHLY and CDR2 FYNNEI. V was clipped by 4 bases and J by 1 base; unmatched bases: 10. This sequence was found in an adult with an advanced solid tumor such as melanoma, head and neck, liver or kidney cancer. This sequence joins TRBV2 and TRBJ2-5; TRBD2 matches at 9 bases. The material sequenced was CD4+ or CD8+ T cells sorted from blood, taken in a trial of the OX40 agonist ivuxolimab. The chain's CDR3 is CASSGGLAWITQETQYF. The CDR3 region has the DNA TGTGCCAGCAGTGGGGGACTAGCTTGGATCACCCAAGAGACCCAGTACTTC.